This note documents a single T cell receptor (beta chain) sequence. Germline V gene sequence: CDR1 MDHEN, CDR2 SYDVKM. The CDR3 is 17 amino acids. The germline V and J ends were trimmed by 3 bases and 0 bases, with 17 bases remaining between them. Alongside a J-beta primer mix, a sample-barcoded 5' primer served in a second PCR lasting about 7 to 11 cycles. A single record per CDR3 protein comes from TCRdb applying MiXCR to the 5' RACE reads. The data show 1.5 million to 1.8 million distinct CDR3 sequences, 42% seen once. This specimen comes from a study of blood T cells in healthy people across ages. Donors ranged from roughly 6 to 95 years old and were healthy Caucasians in Russia.

The specimen sequenced was blood. This sequence originates from a woman between 18 and 30 years old in good health. The rearrangement joins TRBV28 to TRBJ1-2; a possible D gene is TRBD1 (5 bases). The DNA of the CDR3 is TGTGCCAGCAGTTTTAGTTCAACAGGCGATGCTAACTATGGCTACACCTTC. It yields the protein CASSFSSTGDANYGYTF.